This T cell receptor beta chain comes out of a study of blood T cell repertoires in COVID-19. Study-level information: Sites in the United States, Italy and Spain provided acute and convalescent COVID-19 samples.

In the original workflow: Reference gene primer amplification gave nucleated cell count estimates. TCRdb's table, derived via immunoSEQ multiplex PCR, lists solely in-frame clones and lacks some. The D gene and trimming were derived from the DNA, and the V and J assignments and clone size from that table. The sample has hundreds of thousands of clones, about 83% seen once. Cohorts were based on clinical histories the participants reported. Within 2 weeks before study entry, exposed participants met a COVID-19 case. There are 14 residues in the CDR3. Trimming stripped 0 bases from V and 7 bases from J, with 7 bases between. Germline V lookup: CDR1 SGHVS, CDR2 FQNEAQ.

This sequence was found in a woman aged 50 to 60 who had been exposed to COVID-19. The sequencing sample was made of PBMCs or T cells enriched from blood (not recorded which). The genes are TRBV7-8 and TRBJ1-6; the D is unclear. CDR3 bases: TGTGCCAGCAGCTTAGCGTCTTTCAATTCACCCCTCCACTTT. Its protein product is CASSLASFNSPLHF.